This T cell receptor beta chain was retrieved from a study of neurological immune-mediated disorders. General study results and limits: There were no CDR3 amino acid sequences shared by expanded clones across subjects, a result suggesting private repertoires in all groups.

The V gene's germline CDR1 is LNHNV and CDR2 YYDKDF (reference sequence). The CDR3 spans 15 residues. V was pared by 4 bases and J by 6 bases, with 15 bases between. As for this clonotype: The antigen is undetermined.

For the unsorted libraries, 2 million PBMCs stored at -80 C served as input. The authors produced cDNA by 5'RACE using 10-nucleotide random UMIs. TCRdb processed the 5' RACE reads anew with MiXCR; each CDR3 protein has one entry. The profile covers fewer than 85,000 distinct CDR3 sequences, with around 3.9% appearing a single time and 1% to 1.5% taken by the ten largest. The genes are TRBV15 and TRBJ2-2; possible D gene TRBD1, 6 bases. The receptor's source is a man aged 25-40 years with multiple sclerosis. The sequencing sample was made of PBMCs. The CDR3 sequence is CATSIAGVAAGELFF. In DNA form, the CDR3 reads TGTGCCACCAGCATAGCAGGGGTGGCGGCCGGGGAGCTGTTTTTT.